This is a list of T cell receptor beta chains from one sample in a study of blood T cell repertoires in COVID-19. The repertoire was sequenced with immunoSEQ multiplex PCR; TCRdb's copy has only in-frame clones and lacks some. Among roughly 100,000 clones listed, 77% were seen once. Sequencing was carried out using peripheral blood. The receptor source for this set is an elderly woman with acute or convalescent COVID-19. CDR3s include the opening cysteine and the closing phenylalanine or tryptophan. A D gene is named only where the DNA matches it firmly. Size tells how often a clone was seen (once, few, many) or the class of an expanded clone, and some rows leave it out.

J gene | clone size | D gene | V gene | CDR3 protein | CDR3 DNA
TRBJ2-2 | . | . | TRBV12-5 | CASGLVLTGELFF | TGTGCTAGTGGTTTGGTTCTTACCGGGGAGCTGTTTTTT
TRBJ2-5 | . | . | TRBV12-3/TRBV12-4 | CASSVVEGETQYF | TGTGCCAGCAGTGTCGTGGAGGGGGAGACCCAGTACTTC
TRBJ1-4 | . | . | TRBV7-9 | CASSPRQAEVEKLFF | TGTGCCAGCAGCCCACGACAGGCTGAGGTTGAAAAACTGTTTTTT
TRBJ2-5 | . | TRBD2 | TRBV2 | CASSVDGGSGETQYF | TGTGCCAGCAGTGTAGACGGCGGGAGCGGAGAGACCCAGTACTTC
TRBJ1-2 | . | TRBD1 | TRBV7-2 | CASSSRGLPYGYTF | TGTGCCAGCAGCTCCAGGGGGCTTCCCTATGGCTACACCTTC
TRBJ1-6 | few | . | TRBV11-2 | CASSREGFGPLHF | TGTGCCAGCAGCCGGGAGGGGTTTGGGCCCCTCCACTTT
TRBJ2-1 | . | . | TRBV28 | CASSLVGDEQFF | TGTGCCAGCAGTTTAGTAGGAGACGAGCAGTTCTTC
TRBJ1-3 | . | . | TRBV10-3 | CAISPGQGNTIYF | TGTGCCATCAGCCCCGGACAGGGAAACACCATATATTTT
TRBJ1-2 | . | TRBD1 | TRBV18 | CASWADRAGYGYTF | TGTGCCAGCTGGGCGGACAGGGCTGGCTATGGCTACACCTTC
TRBJ2-1 | few | TRBD2 | TRBV5-4 | CASRPALAGAGNEQFF | TGTGCCAGCAGGCCCGCTCTAGCGGGAGCAGGGAATGAGCAGTTCTTC
TRBJ2-3 | few | . | TRBV24-1 | CATGGSTDTQYF | TGTGCCACAGGGGGTAGTACAGATACGCAGTATTTT
TRBJ1-5 | few | . | TRBV24-1 | CATSDNRGQYQPQHF | TGTGCCACCAGTGATAACCGTGGACAGTATCAGCCCCAGCATTTT
TRBJ2-3 | . | . | TRBV6-5 | CASSRQKTDTDTQYF | TGTGCCAGCAGCCGACAGAAGACGGACACAGATACGCAATATTTT
TRBJ1-1 | . | . | TRBV11-2 | CASSLYGGNTEAFF | TGTGCCAGCAGCTTATACGGGGGGAACACTGAAGCTTTCTTT
TRBJ2-1 | . | . | TRBV3-1/TRBV3-2 | CASSPIWSSYNEQFF | TGTGCCAGCAGCCCCATTTGGAGCTCCTACAATGAGCAGTTCTTC
TRBJ2-1 | . | TRBD2 | TRBV7-3 | CASSYGLAGGYNEQFF | TGTGCCAGCAGCTATGGACTAGCGGGAGGGTACAATGAGCAGTTCTTC
TRBJ2-3 | . | . | TRBV5-1 | CASSLRGRGTDTQYF | TGCGCCAGCAGCTTACGGGGTAGAGGTACAGATACGCAGTATTTT
TRBJ2-2 | . | TRBD2 | TRBV4-2 | CASSQGITSGGVNTGELFF | TGTGCCAGCAGCCAGGGAATTACTAGCGGGGGGGTTAACACCGGGGAGCTGTTTTTT
TRBJ2-7 | once | TRBD2 | TRBV7-2 | CASSLPRLAGSYEQYF | TGTGCCAGCAGCTTACCCAGACTAGCGGGGAGCTACGAGCAGTACTTC
TRBJ2-5 | once | TRBD1 | TRBV7-2 | CASSLGGQGGETQYF | TGTGCCAGCAGCTTAGGGGGACAGGGTGGGGAGACCCAGTACTTC
TRBJ1-1 | . | . | TRBV21-1 | CASSKGVDRQGANTEAFF | TGTGCCAGCAGCAAAGGGGTAGACAGACAGGGGGCGAACACTGAAGCTTTCTTT
TRBJ1-2 | few | TRBD1 | TRBV9 | CASTLGDSYGYTF | TGTGCCAGCACCCTTGGGGACAGCTATGGCTACACCTTC
TRBJ2-1 | . | . | TRBV11-2 | CASSLNEEGQFF | TGTGCCAGCAGCTTAAACGAGGAGGGGCAGTTCTTC
TRBJ1-5 | . | TRBD1 | TRBV4-1 | CASSQDGTVHQPQHF | TGCGCCAGCAGCCAAGATGGGACAGTGCATCAGCCCCAGCATTTT
TRBJ1-2 | once | . | TRBV20-1 | CSASVREGNYGYTF | TGCAGTGCTAGTGTGAGGGAAGGGAACTATGGCTACACCTTC
TRBJ1-1 | . | . | TRBV20-1 | CSAAMNTEAFF | TGCAGTGCCGCGATGAACACTGAAGCTTTCTTT
TRBJ1-2 | . | TRBD1 | TRBV30 | CAWSFTGVGGYTF | TGTGCCTGGAGTTTTACAGGGGTGGGCGGCTACACCTTC
TRBJ1-1 | once | . | TRBV24-1 | CATSDLQGSAFF | TGTGCCACCAGTGATTTGCAGGGTTCGGCTTTCTTT
TRBJ2-3 | . | . | TRBV7-3 | CASSLGPDYTDTQYF | TGTGCCAGCAGCTTAGGCCCCGACTACACAGATACGCAGTATTTT
TRBJ2-2 | . | . | TRBV28 | CASSLGGVDGELFF | TGTGCCAGCAGTTTGGGGGGAGTGGACGGGGAGCTGTTTTTT
TRBJ2-7 | . | TRBD1 | TRBV6-5 | CASSRQGYEQYF | TGTGCCAGCAGTAGACAGGGCTACGAGCAGTACTTC
TRBJ2-7 | . | TRBD2 | TRBV19 | CASSIGRGSSYEQYF | TGTGCCAGTAGTATCGGGCGGGGGAGCTCCTACGAGCAGTACTTC
TRBJ1-1 | . | . | TRBV9 | CASSPSQGSTEAFF | TGTGCCAGCAGCCCTTCACAGGGATCCACTGAAGCTTTCTTT
TRBJ2-5 | . | . | TRBV3-1/TRBV3-2 | CASARRGETQYF | TGTGCCAGCGCGCGGAGAGGAGAGACCCAGTACTTC
TRBJ1-2 | . | . | TRBV7-8 | CASRPTGEAGYTF | TGTGCCAGCAGACCGACGGGGGAGGCTGGCTACACCTTC
TRBJ2-3 | . | TRBD2 | TRBV6-1 | CASSEDSGATDTQYF | TGTGCCAGCAGTGAAGATAGCGGGGCGACAGATACGCAGTATTTT
TRBJ2-3 | . | . | TRBV6-2/TRBV6-3 | CASSSTGGGRTDTQYF | TGTGCCAGCAGTTCCACAGGGGGCGGGAGGACAGATACGCAGTATTTT